The entry below gives a single TCR beta chain sequence along with its context. What it binds is unknown. The entry originates in a study of identical twins. Findings of the study overall: Invariant MAIT and iNKT cells may have partly biased zero-insertion analyses. Models underestimated how often monozygotic twins shared out-of-frame TCR alpha.

Germline V gives CDR1 MDHEN, CDR2 SYDVKM. The V end lost 5 bases, the J end lost 2 bases, and 15 bases lay between the germline ends. CDR3 length: 15 residues. Unique molecular identifiers were in the cDNA, with template-switch universal primer binding. One entry per CDR3 protein, called by TCRdb with MiXCR from the 5' RACE reads. The table has 250,000 or so distinct CDR3 sequences, approximately 8% seen once. The sample was also reused in another study, on yellow fever vaccine responses in identical twins.

J is TRBJ2-5 and V is TRBV28, with unresolved D. The material sequenced was CD8+ T cells sorted from blood. This clonotype originated in a woman between 18 and 30 years old in good health. CDR3 in amino acids: CASSGEPNTQETQYF. DNA of the CDR3: TGTGCCAGCAGTGGTGAACCGAACACGCAAGAGACCCAGTACTTC.